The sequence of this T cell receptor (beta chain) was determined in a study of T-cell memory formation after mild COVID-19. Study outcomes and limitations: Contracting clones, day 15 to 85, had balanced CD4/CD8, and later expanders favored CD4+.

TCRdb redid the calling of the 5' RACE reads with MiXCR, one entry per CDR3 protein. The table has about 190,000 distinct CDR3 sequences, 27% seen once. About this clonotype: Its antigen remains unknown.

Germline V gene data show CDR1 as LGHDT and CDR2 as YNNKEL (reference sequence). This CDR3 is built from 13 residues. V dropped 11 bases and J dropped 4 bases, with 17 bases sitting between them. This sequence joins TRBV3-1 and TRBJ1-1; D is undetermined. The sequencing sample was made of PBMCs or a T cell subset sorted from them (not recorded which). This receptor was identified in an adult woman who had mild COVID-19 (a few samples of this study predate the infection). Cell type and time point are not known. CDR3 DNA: TGTGCCGTTAGTCCCCAGGAGGGCACTGAAGCTTTCTTT. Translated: CAVSPQEGTEAFF. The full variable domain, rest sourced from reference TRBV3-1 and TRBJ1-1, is DTAVSQTPKYLVTQMGNDKSIKCEQNLGHDTMYWYKQDSKKFLKIMFSYNNKELIINETVPNRFSPKSPDKAHLNLHINSLELGDSAVYFCAVSPQEGTEAFFGQGTRLTVV.